This record looks at one TCR beta chain sequence and its context. V was cut by 5 bases and J by 5 bases, with 16 bases left in between. CDR3 length: 14 amino acids. CDR1 is SNHLY, CDR2 FYNNEI, per germline. The sample is drawn from a study of cytomegalovirus exposure and HLA in healthy donors. It was with 60 Vbeta and 13 Jbeta primers that the PCR ran. Assay used: immunoSEQ multiplex PCR; TCRdb lists only in-frame clones, some missing. The data hold fewer than 110,000 clones, with around 74% observed a single time. The sample taken for sequencing was PBMCs. This TCR was recovered from a woman aged 40 to 50 in good health and CMV-seronegative. This chain joins TRBV2 and TRBJ2-7; TRBD1 is a possible D gene (6 bases). The DNA of the CDR3 is TGTGCCAGCAGTCCAAAACGGGACATCAACGAGCAGTACTTC. It encodes CASSPKRDINEQYF.